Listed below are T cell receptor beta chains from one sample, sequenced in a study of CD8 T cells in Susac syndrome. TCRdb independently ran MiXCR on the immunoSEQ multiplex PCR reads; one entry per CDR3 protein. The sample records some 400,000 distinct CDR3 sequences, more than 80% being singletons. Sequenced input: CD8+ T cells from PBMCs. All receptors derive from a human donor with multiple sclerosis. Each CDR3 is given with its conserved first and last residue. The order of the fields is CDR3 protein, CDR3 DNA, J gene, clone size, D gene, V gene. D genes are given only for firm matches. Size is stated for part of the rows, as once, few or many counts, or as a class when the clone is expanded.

cdr3_aa: CASSLGRQGGYEQYF
cdr3_nt: TGCGCCAGCAGCTTGGGGCGGCAAGGGGGCTACGAGCAGTACTTC
j_call: TRBJ2-7
clone_size: NA
d_call: NA
v_call: TRBV5-1

cdr3_aa: CSVESLPSTDTQYF
cdr3_nt: TGCAGCGTTGAATCCTTACCTAGCACAGATACGCAGTATTTT
j_call: TRBJ2-3
clone_size: NA
d_call: NA
v_call: TRBV29-1

cdr3_aa: CSVEDNPGYEQYF
cdr3_nt: TGCAGCGTTGAAGATAACCCCGGCTACGAGCAGTACTTC
j_call: TRBJ2-7
clone_size: NA
d_call: NA
v_call: TRBV29-1

cdr3_aa: CASSPPGQVLNTEAFF
cdr3_nt: TGTGCCAGCAGTCCTCCGGGACAGGTATTGAACACTGAAGCTTTCTTT
j_call: TRBJ1-1
clone_size: NA
d_call: TRBD1
v_call: TRBV12-3/TRBV12-4

cdr3_aa: CASSDGGGALYEQFF
cdr3_nt: TGCGCCAGCAGTGACGGCGGGGGGGCCTTATATGAGCAGTTCTTC
j_call: TRBJ2-1
clone_size: NA
d_call: TRBD2
v_call: TRBV10-1

cdr3_aa: CASSQDHTGLASVETQYF
cdr3_nt: TGCGCCAGCAGCCAAGATCATACAGGACTAGCGAGTGTGGAGACCCAGTACTTC
j_call: TRBJ2-5
clone_size: NA
d_call: TRBD2
v_call: TRBV4-1

cdr3_aa: CASRVEGPYNEQFF
cdr3_nt: TGTGCCAGCAGAGTCGAGGGGCCCTACAATGAGCAGTTCTTC
j_call: TRBJ2-1
clone_size: few
d_call: NA
v_call: TRBV6-2/TRBV6-3

cdr3_aa: CASSPPQGRETQYF
cdr3_nt: TGTGCCAGCTCACCCCCCCAAGGGCGGGAGACCCAGTACTTC
j_call: TRBJ2-5
clone_size: NA
d_call: NA
v_call: TRBV18

cdr3_aa: CSVGAMGGQETQYF
cdr3_nt: TGCAGCGTTGGGGCCATGGGGGGCCAAGAGACCCAGTACTTC
j_call: TRBJ2-5
clone_size: NA
d_call: NA
v_call: TRBV29-1

cdr3_aa: CASSQGPDRAYEQYF
cdr3_nt: TGCGCCAGCAGCCAAGGACCCGACAGGGCCTACGAGCAGTACTTC
j_call: TRBJ2-7
clone_size: NA
d_call: TRBD1
v_call: TRBV4-1

cdr3_aa: CASSISGSKETQYF
cdr3_nt: TGTGCCAGTTCTATAAGCGGGAGTAAGGAGACCCAGTACTTC
j_call: TRBJ2-5
clone_size: few
d_call: TRBD2
v_call: TRBV6-1

cdr3_aa: CASSQDGGRGTDTQYF
cdr3_nt: TGTGCCAGCAGCCAAGATGGGGGGCGCGGCACAGATACGCAGTATTTT
j_call: TRBJ2-3
clone_size: NA
d_call: NA
v_call: TRBV3-1

cdr3_aa: CSARALAETYNEQFF
cdr3_nt: TGCAGTGCTAGAGCACTAGCGGAGACCTACAATGAGCAGTTCTTC
j_call: TRBJ2-1
clone_size: NA
d_call: TRBD2
v_call: TRBV20-1